This T cell receptor (beta chain) was observed in a study of Ad26.COV2.S vaccination and SARS-CoV-2 variants. Whole-study context: The vaccine Ad26.COV2.S was put into the muscle once, or twice with 56 days between.

Notes on this clone: Its specificity is not known. One end of the junction does not line up with germline, which may come from a read error.

Points from the study as a whole: The placebo group had lower spike-specific TCR breadth than the vaccine recipients did. In TCR breadth and depth analyses, total T cell responses may have been underestimated. Vaccinees and placebo recipients showed similar non-spike TCR breadth.

Produced via immunoSEQ multiplex PCR; TCRdb's table is partial and in-frame only. The sample shows hundreds of thousands of clones, approximately 88% of them seen only once. Per the germline V gene, CDR1 is SGHNT and CDR2 is YYREEE (reference sequence). CDR3 length: 14 residues. Treatment in this sample: approximately 18 received Ad26.COV2.S at low or high dose, single or two shots; about 5 received placebo; per-sample allocation not given. Sampling occurred on day 63 after the first vaccine or placebo injection. The sequencing here drew on peripheral blood, taken in a trial of Ad26.COV2.S vaccine versus placebo. The TCR comes from a person aged 18-60 years who received the Ad26.COV2.S COVID-19 vaccine or a placebo. The chain combines TRBV5-4 with TRBJ2-1; 11 nucleotides align to TRBD1. Here the CDR3 DNA reads TGTGCCAGCAGCTGGACAGGGGGCAACAAAGAGCAGTTCTTC. This gives the protein CASSWTGGNKEQFF.